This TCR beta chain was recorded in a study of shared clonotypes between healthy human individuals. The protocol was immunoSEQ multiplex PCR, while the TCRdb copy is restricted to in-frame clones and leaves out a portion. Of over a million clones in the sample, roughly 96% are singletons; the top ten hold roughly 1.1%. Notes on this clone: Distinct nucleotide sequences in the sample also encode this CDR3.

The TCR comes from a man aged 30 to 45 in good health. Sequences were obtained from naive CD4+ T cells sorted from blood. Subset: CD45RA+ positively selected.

As DNA, the CDR3 is TGTGCCATCAGTGAGTTAGATACGCAGTATTTT. Protein sequence: CAISELDTQYF. The gene calls are TRBV10-3 and TRBJ2-3; D is uncertain. The CDR3 spans 11 residues. Germline CDR1 reads ENHRY; CDR2 reads SYGVKD. V was shortened by 1 base and J by 5 bases, with 1 base between the two germline ends.